The next 26 T cell receptor beta chains were all read from a single sample in a study of blood T cell repertoires in COVID-19. The assay was immunoSEQ multiplex PCR, and TCRdb's table has in-frame clones only and misses some. The table includes under 200,000 clones, around 87% detected once. Sequencing was done on a sample of peripheral blood. The source of these receptors is a man younger than 35 with active or convalescent COVID-19.

The rearrangement links TRBV18 to TRBJ1-5, with a tentative D call TRBD1 (6 bases). This CDR3 has 14 residues. V was clipped by 4 bases and J by 5 bases, with 12 bases between them. Germline V CDR1 and CDR2: KGHSH, LQKENI. CDR3 in amino acids: CASSQDRGYQPQHF. CDR3 bases: TGTGCCAGCTCACAGGACAGAGGATATCAGCCCCAGCATTTT.

This clone has only one observation. This chain uses TRBV4-1 with TRBJ1-2, with 7 bases that match TRBD1. Germline V gene data show CDR1 as MGHRA and CDR2 as YSYEKL. The CDR3 runs 15 residues. V lost 5 bases, J lost 4 bases, and 10 bases stayed unmatched. Written as DNA, the CDR3 is TGCGCCAGCAGCATAATCGGACAGGTACTCTATGGCTACACCTTC. It translates to CASSIIGQVLYGYTF.

The J gene is TRBJ1-2, the V gene TRBV19; D is possibly TRBD1 (6 bases). Trimming removed 3 bases from V and 7 bases from J, with 12 bases in between. The CDR3 has 13 residues. The germline V gene encodes CDR1 LNHDA and CDR2 SQIVND (reference sequence). The CDR3 DNA follows: TGTGCCAGTAGTATTGGGGGGGCGTCTGGCTACACCTTC. Translation: CASSIGGASGYTF.

J is TRBJ1-1 and V is TRBV5-6; unclear D gene. V lost 4 bases and J 6 bases, leaving 10 bases between the germline ends. Germline CDR1 SGHDT, CDR2 YYEEEE. The CDR3 is 12 residues long. The CDR3 reads CASSRSSSEAFF. In DNA, the CDR3 is TGTGCCAGCAGCCGTTCCTCGTCTGAAGCTTTCTTT.

This sequence joins TRBV18 and TRBJ2-1, with 7 bases that match TRBD1. The J segment lost 8 bases and the V segment lost 5 bases, leaving 12 bases of the junction unmatched. This CDR3 is built from 15 residues. Looked up from germline, CDR1 is KGHSH and CDR2 is LQKENI. CDR3: CASSEDRVSGDEQFF. The CDR3 DNA reads TGTGCCAGCTCAGAAGACAGGGTTTCGGGCGATGAGCAGTTCTTC.

V is TRBV7-9 and J is TRBJ2-3; D is unclear. The CDR3 covers 14 residues. The germline V and J ends were trimmed by 5 bases and 8 bases, with 17 bases remaining between them. CDR1 is SEHNR, CDR2 FQNEAQ, per germline (reference sequence). CDR3 protein: CASSAWVLGGTQYF. For the CDR3, the DNA is TGTGCCAGCAGCGCATGGGTCTTAGGCGGTACGCAGTATTTT.

This chain links TRBV18 with TRBJ2-3, with TRBD2 as a possible D gene (6 bases). CDR3 length equals 12 residues. V was clipped by 3 bases and J by 14 bases, with 15 bases between them. Germline V CDR1 and CDR2: KGHSH, LQKENI. The CDR3 DNA is TGTGCCAGCTCACCGGCGGGACGTCCTTGGTATTTT. Translated: CASSPAGRPWYF.

The chain employs TRBV11-3 and TRBJ2-1, with TRBD2 matching 10 bases. Germline V gene sequence: CDR1 SGHNT, CDR2 YENEEA. The CDR3 runs to 18 residues. J gave up 4 bases and V 2 bases, and 11 bases lay outside the gene matches. The CDR3 reads CASSLRSGGALGYNEQFF. The CDR3 region has the DNA TGTGCCAGCAGCTTAAGAAGCGGGGGGGCGCTCGGGTACAATGAGCAGTTCTTC.

This clone occurred a few times. The chain is built from TRBV4-2 and TRBJ1-1; D ambiguous. This CDR3 has 16 amino acids. V was trimmed by 0 bases and J by 10 bases, leaving 21 bases between them. In germline, CDR1 is LGHNA, CDR2 YNFKEQ. The CDR3 is CASSQDGSKVRPLAFF. CDR3 DNA: TGTGCCAGCAGCCAAGATGGCTCCAAGGTCAGGCCGTTAGCTTTCTTT.

The CDR3 here is CASSQAASTRGYEQYF. As DNA, the CDR3 is TGTGCCAGCAGCCAAGCGGCCTCCACCCGAGGCTACGAGCAGTACTTC. The V and J genes are TRBV3-1 (or the pseudogene TRBV3-2) and TRBJ2-7; D unresolved. From germline, CDR1 is LGHDT and CDR2 YNNKEL (reference sequence). V dropped 1 base and J dropped 3 bases, with 16 bases sitting between them. The CDR3 totals 16 residues.

The chain's CDR3 is CASSPEGGGPTEYNEQFF. The CDR3 DNA reads TGTGCCAGCAGCCCCGAGGGCGGGGGGCCCACTGAATACAATGAGCAGTTCTTC. The chain links TRBV11-2 to TRBJ2-1; 8 bases map to TRBD2. V lost 5 bases, J lost 4 bases, and 16 bases stayed unmatched. The CDR3 is 18 residues long. Germline V gives CDR1 SGHAT, CDR2 FQNNGV.

The rearrangement uses TRBV14 and TRBJ1-3; 8 bases are a match to TRBD1. There are 16 residues in the CDR3. The germline CDR1 and CDR2 sequences are SGHDN and FVKESK. With 0 bases clipped from V and 2 bases from J, the junction kept 3 bases outside the gene matches. The CDR3 loop reads CASSQDAGQAGNTIYF. The CDR3 nucleotides are TGTGCCAGCAGCCAAGACGCGGGACAGGCTGGAAACACCATATATTTT.

The gene calls are TRBV19 and TRBJ1-2, with D possibly TRBD1 on 5 matching bases. Germline-derived CDR1 and CDR2 are LNHDA and SQIVND (reference sequence). The CDR3 sequence is 16 residues long. Trimming took 5 bases from V and 4 from J, leaving 20 bases between them. The CDR3 DNA follows: TGTGCCAGTAGTCCCCAGGGATCTATACCAGTCTATGGCTACACCTTC. This gives the protein CASSPQGSIPVYGYTF.

The chain joins TRBV27 to TRBJ2-1, with 7 bases identical to TRBD1. From germline, CDR1 is MNHEY and CDR2 SMNVEV (reference sequence). Germline trimming cut 2 bases from V and 9 bases from J; bases unmatched to any gene: 4. The CDR3 runs to 13 residues. For the CDR3, the DNA is TGTGCCAGCAGTTTACCTACAGGGGCTGAGCAGTTCTTC. It translates to CASSLPTGAEQFF.

This clone was seen more than once but under ten times. For the CDR3, the DNA is TGTGCCAGCAGACAGAGCGGGGGCCACACCGGGGAGCTGTTTTTT. Translated: CASRQSGGHTGELFF. The V gene is TRBV6-4, the J gene TRBJ2-2, with 8 bases matching TRBD2. Looked up from germline, CDR1 is MRHNA and CDR2 is SNTAGT. This CDR3 region has 15 residues. Trimming at V came to 6 bases and at J to 3 bases, leaving 6 bases not matched to a gene.

In its sample, this clone was seen once. This chain uses TRBV18 with TRBJ2-3, with D tentatively TRBD1 (6 bases). This CDR3 has 14 amino acids. Trimming removed 3 bases at V and 3 bases at J, with 10 bases between. Germline V CDR1 and CDR2: KGHSH, LQKENI. CDR3 DNA sequence: TGTGCCAGCTCACCCTGGACAGTAACAGATACGCAGTATTTT. Protein sequence: CASSPWTVTDTQYF.

This clone was found once. The rearrangement joins TRBV7-6 to TRBJ1-2; TRBD1 is a possible D gene (6 bases). CDR1 and CDR2 from the germline V gene are SGHVS and FNYEAQ. The CDR3 is 14 residues long. The V end lost 5 bases, the J end lost 3 bases, and 13 bases lay between the germline ends. CDR3 nucleotide sequence: TGTGCCAGCAGCACAGGGAATAAGGACTATGGCTACACCTTC. Translating gives CASSTGNKDYGYTF. Together with reference TRBV7-6 and TRBJ1-2, the CDR3 gives the full variable domain: GAGVSQSPRYKVTKRGQDVALRCDPISGHVSLYWYRQALGQGPEFLTYFNYEAQQDKSGLPNDRFSAERPEGSISTLTIQRTEQRDSAMYRCASSTGNKDYGYTFGSGTRLTVV.

The J gene is TRBJ1-3, the V gene TRBV3-1 (or the pseudogene TRBV3-2); D not resolved. The V end lost 2 bases, the J end lost 0 bases, and 5 bases lay between the germline ends. CDR3 size: 14 residues. The germline V gene has CDR1 LGHDT and CDR2 YNNKEL (reference sequence). Here the CDR3 reads CASSQSFSGNTIYF. The DNA of the CDR3 is TGTGCCAGCAGCCAATCTTTCTCTGGAAACACCATATATTTT.

The V gene is TRBV28, the J gene TRBJ1-2; D possibly corresponds to TRBD1 (5 bases). The CDR3 is 14 amino acids. The ends were cut back, 3 bases at V and 8 bases at J, with 16 bases in the middle. Germline-derived CDR1 and CDR2 are MDHEN and SYDVKM. The CDR3 sequence is CASSFTHRGEGYTF. CDR3 nucleotides: TGTGCCAGCAGTTTTACCCATCGGGGGGAAGGCTACACCTTC.

This rearrangement joins TRBV18 to TRBJ1-3; 11 bases match TRBD1. This CDR3 is 16 amino acids long. J was trimmed by 3 bases and V by 5 bases; bases with no gene match: 6. Per the germline V gene, CDR1 is KGHSH and CDR2 is LQKENI. The CDR3 DNA is TGTGCCAGCTCAACCGGGACAGGGGGAATTGGAAACACCATATATTTT. This sequence encodes CASSTGTGGIGNTIYF.

This clone appeared once. The chain uses TRBV2 and TRBJ2-5; 9 bases align to TRBD2. V trimming: 4 bases; J trimming: 2 bases; junction bases outside the gene matches: 2. Germline CDR1 is SNHLY and CDR2 is FYNNEI. The CDR3 is 14 amino acids. In DNA, the CDR3 is TGTGCCAGCAGTGGGCGGGGGGGACAAGAGACCCAGTACTTC. Translated: CASSGRGGQETQYF. Full variable domain (missing parts from reference TRBV2 and TRBJ2-5): EPEVTQTPSHQVTQMGQEVILRCVPISNHLYFYWYRQILGQKVEFLVSFYNNEISEKSEIFDDQFSVERPDGSNFTLKIRSTKLEDSAMYFCASSGRGGQETQYFGPGTRLLVL.

This sequence joins TRBV11-3 and TRBJ2-7, with D maybe TRBD1 (6 bases). Between the trimmed V and J ends, which lost 1 base and 4 bases, there was a span of 11 bases. The CDR3 is made up of 14 amino acids. CDR1 is SGHNT, CDR2 YENEEA, per germline. The CDR3 DNA follows: TGTGCCAGCAGCTTAGGGACAGCGATGTACGAGCAGTACTTC. It specifies CASSLGTAMYEQYF.

The gene calls are TRBV11-2 and TRBJ2-5; D remains ambiguous. Germline V lookup: CDR1 SGHAT, CDR2 FQNNGV. The CDR3 consists of 14 residues. Trimming removed 2 bases from V and 3 bases from J, with 10 bases in between. The CDR3 reads CASSLHMAKETQYF. The CDR3 DNA reads as TGTGCCAGCAGCTTACACATGGCCAAAGAGACCCAGTACTTC.

Only one count was recorded for this clone. The rearrangement links TRBV9 to TRBJ2-2, with D maybe TRBD2 (6 bases). The CDR3 extends over 16 amino acids. V lost 0 bases to trimming and J lost 5 bases, with 14 bases between them. Per germline, CDR1 SGDLS and CDR2 YYNGEE. The CDR3 nucleotides are TGTGCCAGCAGCGTAGCCTCGGGAGTGAGGACCGGGGAGCTGTTTTTT. It encodes CASSVASGVRTGELFF.

V usage is TRBV7-9 and J usage is TRBJ1-2; 8 positions match TRBD1. This CDR3 contains 16 residues. V trimming: 5 bases; J trimming: 4 bases; junction bases outside the gene matches: 12. Looked up from germline, CDR1 is SEHNR and CDR2 is FQNEAQ (reference sequence). This CDR3 reads CASSQNIRTGFYGYTF. CDR3 nucleotides: TGTGCCAGCAGCCAAAATATTCGGACAGGGTTCTATGGCTACACCTTC.

This sequence joins TRBV27 and TRBJ1-1, with D uncertain. Trimming pared 1 base from V and 0 bases from J, leaving 9 bases between. CDR3 length equals 15 residues. Germline V gives CDR1 MNHEY, CDR2 SMNVEV (reference sequence). The DNA for the CDR3 is TGTGCCAGCAGTTTATTTATGGGCATGAACACTGAAGCTTTCTTT. Encoded protein: CASSLFMGMNTEAFF.